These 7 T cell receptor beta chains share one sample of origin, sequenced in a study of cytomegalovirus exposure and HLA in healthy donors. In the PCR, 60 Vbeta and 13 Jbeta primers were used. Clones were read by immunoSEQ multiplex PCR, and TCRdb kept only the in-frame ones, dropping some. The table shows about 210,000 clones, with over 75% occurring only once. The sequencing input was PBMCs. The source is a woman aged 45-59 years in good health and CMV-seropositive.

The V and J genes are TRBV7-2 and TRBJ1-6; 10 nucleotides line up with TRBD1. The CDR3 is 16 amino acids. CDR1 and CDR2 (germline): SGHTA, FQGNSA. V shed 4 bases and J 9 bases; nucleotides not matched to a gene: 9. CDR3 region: CASSSGTGVSASPLHF. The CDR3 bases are TGTGCCAGCAGCTCCGGGACAGGGGTATCTGCTTCACCCCTCCACTTT.

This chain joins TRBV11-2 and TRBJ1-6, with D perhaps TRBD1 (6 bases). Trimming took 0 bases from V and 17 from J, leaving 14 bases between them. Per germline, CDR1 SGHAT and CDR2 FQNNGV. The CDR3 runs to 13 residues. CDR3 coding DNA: TGTGCCAGCAGCTTAGATCCGGGGGGGACATTCCACTTT. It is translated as CASSLDPGGTFHF.

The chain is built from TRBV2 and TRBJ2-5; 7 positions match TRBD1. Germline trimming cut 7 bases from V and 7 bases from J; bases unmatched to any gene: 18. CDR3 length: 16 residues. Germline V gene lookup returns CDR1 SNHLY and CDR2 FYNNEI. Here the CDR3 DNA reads TGTGCCAGCAATAGACAACAGGGGCTCCTCACGTGGACCCAGTACTTC. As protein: CASNRQQGLLTWTQYF.

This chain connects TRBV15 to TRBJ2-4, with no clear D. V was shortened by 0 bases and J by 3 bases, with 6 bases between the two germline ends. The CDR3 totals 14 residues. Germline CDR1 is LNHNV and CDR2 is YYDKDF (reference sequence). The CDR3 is CATSRESNKNIQYF. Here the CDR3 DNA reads TGTGCCACCAGCAGAGAGAGTAACAAAAACATTCAGTACTTC.

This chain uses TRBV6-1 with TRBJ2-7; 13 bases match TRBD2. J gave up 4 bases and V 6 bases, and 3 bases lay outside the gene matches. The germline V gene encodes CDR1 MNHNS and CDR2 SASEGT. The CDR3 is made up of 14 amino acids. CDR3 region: CASSRLAGGYEQYF. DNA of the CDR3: TGTGCCAGCAGCCGACTAGCGGGGGGATACGAGCAGTACTTC.

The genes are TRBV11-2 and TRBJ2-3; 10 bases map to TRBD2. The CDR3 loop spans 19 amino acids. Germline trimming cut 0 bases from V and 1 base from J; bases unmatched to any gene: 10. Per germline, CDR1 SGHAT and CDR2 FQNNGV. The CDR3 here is CASSLDWGLAGGRTDTQYF. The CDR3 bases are TGTGCCAGCAGCTTAGATTGGGGTTTAGCGGGGGGACGCACAGATACGCAGTATTTT.

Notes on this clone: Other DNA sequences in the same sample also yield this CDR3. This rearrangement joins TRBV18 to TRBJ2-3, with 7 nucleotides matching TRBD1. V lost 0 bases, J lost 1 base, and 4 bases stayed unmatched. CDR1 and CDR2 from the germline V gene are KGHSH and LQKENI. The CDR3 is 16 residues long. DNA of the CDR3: TGTGCCAGCTCACCACCGAACAGGGGTGGCACAGATACGCAGTATTTT. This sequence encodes CASSPPNRGGTDTQYF.